This TCR beta chain was sequenced during a study of OX40 agonist ivuxolimab in advanced cancers. Looking at the study overall: The dose-escalation cohort had hepatocellular carcinoma, melanoma, renal cell or head and neck cancer. The dose-escalation cohort was approximately 85% male, with a mean age of around 54 years, ranging roughly 20 to 90. Checkpoint inhibitors had been given previously to around 38% of patients. Overall study findings and caveats: Dosing at 0.1 to 3.0 mg/kg was accompanied by clonal expansion of CD4+ and CD8+ blood T cells by week 6.

For this clone: Its antigen remains unknown.

The table came from immunoSEQ multiplex PCR; TCRdb's copy has only in-frame clones and leaves some out. The data contain tens of thousands of clones, about 85% of them singletons. The CDR3 spans 16 residues. Germline trimming cut 4 bases from V and 7 bases from J; bases unmatched to any gene: 10. Germline V gene data show CDR1 as MNHNS and CDR2 as SASEGT. The receptor was isolated from an adult with an advanced solid tumor such as melanoma, head and neck, liver or kidney cancer. V is TRBV6-1 and J is TRBJ1-6, with 7 bases that match TRBD1. Source: CD4+ or CD8+ T cells sorted from blood, taken in a trial of the OX40 agonist ivuxolimab. The CDR3 reads CASSGQGLGANSPLHF. CDR3 coding DNA: TGTGCCAGCAGTGGACAGGGACTTGGGGCCAATTCACCCCTCCACTTT.